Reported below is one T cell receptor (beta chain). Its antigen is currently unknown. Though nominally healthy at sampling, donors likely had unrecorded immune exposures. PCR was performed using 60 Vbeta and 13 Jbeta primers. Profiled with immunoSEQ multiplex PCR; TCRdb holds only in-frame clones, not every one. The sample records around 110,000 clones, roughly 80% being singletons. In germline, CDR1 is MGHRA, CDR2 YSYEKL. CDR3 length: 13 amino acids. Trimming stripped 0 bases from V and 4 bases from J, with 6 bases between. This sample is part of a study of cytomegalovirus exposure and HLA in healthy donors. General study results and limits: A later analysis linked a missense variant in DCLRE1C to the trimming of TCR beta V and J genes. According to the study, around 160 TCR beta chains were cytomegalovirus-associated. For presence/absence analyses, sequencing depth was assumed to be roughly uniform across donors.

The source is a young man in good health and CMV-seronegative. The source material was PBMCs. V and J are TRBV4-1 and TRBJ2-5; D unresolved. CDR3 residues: CASSQDPRETQYF. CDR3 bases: TGCGCCAGCAGCCAAGATCCGCGAGAGACCCAGTACTTC.